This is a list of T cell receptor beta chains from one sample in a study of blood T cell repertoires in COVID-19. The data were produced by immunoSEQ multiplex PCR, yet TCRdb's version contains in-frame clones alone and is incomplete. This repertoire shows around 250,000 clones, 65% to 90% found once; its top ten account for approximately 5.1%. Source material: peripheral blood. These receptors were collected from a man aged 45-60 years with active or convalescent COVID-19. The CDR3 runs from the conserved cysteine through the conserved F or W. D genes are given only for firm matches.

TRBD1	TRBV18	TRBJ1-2	CASSPSSRTGGGYTF	TGTGCCAGCTCACCGTCCAGCAGGACAGGGGGCGGCTACACCTTC
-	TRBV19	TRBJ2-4	CASSIRQENIQYF	TGTGCCAGTAGTATTAGGCAGGAAAACATTCAGTACTTC
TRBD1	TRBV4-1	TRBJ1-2	CASSLGQGAGGYTF	TGCGCCAGCAGCCTGGGACAGGGGGCTGGAGGCTACACCTTC
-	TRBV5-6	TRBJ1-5	CASSLGGLNQPQHF	TGTGCCAGCAGCTTAGGAGGGTTAAATCAGCCCCAGCATTTT
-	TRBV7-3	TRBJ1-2	CASSLGAGRGYTF	TGTGCCAGCAGCTTAGGTGCAGGGAGGGGCTACACCTTC
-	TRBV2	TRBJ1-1	CATGRQTVEAFF	TGTGCCACCGGAAGACAGACCGTTGAAGCTTTCTTT
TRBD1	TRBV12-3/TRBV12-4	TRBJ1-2	CASSSTGGYGYTF	TGTGCCAGCAGTTCTACAGGGGGCTATGGCTACACCTTC
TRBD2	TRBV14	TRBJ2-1	CASSQEASGTEQFF	TGTGCCAGCAGCCAAGAGGCTAGCGGGACTGAGCAGTTCTTC
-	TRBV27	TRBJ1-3	CASRDSLSGNTIYF	TGTGCCAGCCGCGACAGCCTATCTGGAAACACCATATATTTT
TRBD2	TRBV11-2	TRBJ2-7	CASSVGTSGTYEQYF	TGTGCCAGCAGCGTCGGGACTAGCGGGACCTACGAGCAGTACTTC
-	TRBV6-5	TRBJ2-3	CASSSFGVDTQYF	TGTGCCAGCAGTTCCTTCGGGGTTGATACGCAGTATTTT
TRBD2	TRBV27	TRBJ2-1	CASSSRTSSFYNEQFF	TGTGCCAGCAGTTCCCGGACTAGCAGTTTCTACAATGAGCAGTTCTTC
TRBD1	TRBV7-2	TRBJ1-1	CASSFTQGGTEAFF	TGTGCCAGCAGCTTTACTCAGGGGGGCACTGAAGCTTTCTTT
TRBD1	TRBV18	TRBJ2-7	CASSPQGANSYEQYF	TGTGCCAGCTCACCGCAGGGGGCTAACTCCTACGAGCAGTACTTC
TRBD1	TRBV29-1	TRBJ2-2	CSVDTGGGELFF	TGCAGCGTCGACACAGGGGGCGGGGAGCTGTTTTTT
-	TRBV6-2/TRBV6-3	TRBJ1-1	CASSYGLRGTEAFF	TGTGCCAGCAGTTATGGTCTTCGAGGCACTGAAGCTTTCTTT